This T cell receptor beta chain was sequenced for a study of metastatic and nonmetastatic thyroid tumors. Ahead of thyroid surgery, no patient had received treatment of any kind. The germline V gene encodes CDR1 MNHEY and CDR2 SMNVEV (reference sequence). The CDR3 has 14 amino acids. V gave up 6 bases and J gave up 3 bases; unmatched junction bases: 3. The authors' processing: A distant-metastasis classifier for papillary thyroid cancer was built using CDR3 differences across clinicopathological groups. TCRdb called clones again from the PCR reads with MiXCR. The authors' filters were not applied to this entry. The sample holds some 20,000 clones, 12% seen once. This clone is medium-sized within its sample.

The V and J genes are TRBV27 and TRBJ2-1; TRBD2 matches 9 bases. The source of this sequence is a male donor with papillary thyroid cancer or a benign thyroid nodule (not recorded which). Some clones in this sample may be carry-over from other donors' samples. The material sequenced was blood. CDR3 loop: CASRPSGNYNEQFF. The CDR3 DNA sequence: TGTGCCAGCAGACCTAGCGGGAACTACAATGAGCAGTTCTTC.